A selection of T cell receptor beta chains follows, all from one sample in a study of read filtering for tumor transcriptome and immune sequencing. TCRdb re-called the reads through MiXCR, storing one row per CDR3 protein. The sample contains tens of thousands of distinct CDR3 sequences, about 15% of which appear only once. Sequenced: a population of CD138-negative cells sorted from bone marrow. These receptor sequences come from a donor at least 40 years old with multiple myeloma. The CDR3 runs from the conserved cysteine through the conserved F or W. A D gene is named only where the DNA matches it firmly. Rows give clone size only sometimes, using once, few, many, or a class for an expanded clone.

D	V	size	J	CDR3	DNA
TRBD2	TRBV6-2/TRBV6-3	many	TRBJ2-1	CASSYSVAGGSYNEQFF	TGTGCCAGCAGTTACTCGGTAGCGGGAGGCTCCTACAATGAGCAGTTCTTC
TRBD1	TRBV19	NA	TRBJ2-5	CASREGQGAKETQYF	TGTGCCAGTAGAGAAGGACAGGGGGCTAAAGAGACCCAGTACTTC
TRBD2	TRBV7-9	many	TRBJ2-7	CASSLQSGRAVEQYF	TGTGCCAGCAGCTTGCAGAGCGGGAGGGCGGTTGAGCAGTACTTC
TRBD2	TRBV20-1	many	TRBJ2-1	CSALTSGTYNEQFF	TGCAGTGCGTTAACTAGCGGGACCTACAATGAGCAGTTCTTC
NA	TRBV7-9	NA	TRBJ2-1	CASSPPGVRGNEQFF	TGTGCCAGCAGCCCCCCAGGGGTTAGAGGGAATGAGCAGTTCTTC
NA	TRBV12-3/TRBV12-4	many	TRBJ2-5	CASSLSGGQETQYF	TGTGCCAGCAGTTTAAGCGGTGGTCAAGAGACCCAGTACTTC
NA	TRBV6-2/TRBV6-3	many	TRBJ1-6	CASSYGTAYNSPLHF	TGTGCCAGCAGTTACGGAACAGCGTATAATTCACCCCTCCACTTT
NA	TRBV7-2	many	TRBJ1-4	CASSLRMGGNEKLFF	TGTGCCAGCAGCCTTAGGATGGGAGGGAATGAAAAACTGTTTTTT
TRBD2	TRBV28	many	TRBJ2-1	CASSPTSGIERNEQFF	TGTGCCAGCAGTCCGACTAGCGGGATAGAAAGAAATGAGCAGTTCTTC
NA	TRBV20-1	many	TRBJ2-1	CSARLLDRYNEQFF	TGCAGTGCCAGACTTCTCGACCGCTACAATGAGCAGTTCTTC
NA	TRBV7-8	many	TRBJ2-3	CASSLGRGVHTQYF	TGTGCCAGCAGCTTAGGCCGAGGGGTCCATACGCAGTATTTT
NA	TRBV15	many	TRBJ2-5	CATSRGGETQYF	TGTGCCACCAGCAGAGGCGGAGAGACCCAGTACTTC
TRBD2	TRBV6-2/TRBV6-3	NA	TRBJ2-4	CASSRASGRWDF	TGTGCCAGCAGCCGAGCTAGCGGGAGGTGGGACTTC
NA	TRBV10-1	many	TRBJ2-7	CASSEALRGGPSYEQYF	TGCGCCAGCAGTGAGGCCCTGAGAGGCGGGCCTTCCTACGAGCAGTACTTC
NA	TRBV5-5	few	TRBJ1-1	CASSLGDEAFF	TGTGCCAGCAGCTTAGGAGATGAAGCTTTCTTT
NA	TRBV4-2	NA	TRBJ2-7	CASSPFTNPNYEQYF	TGTGCCAGCAGCCCCTTTACTAATCCTAACTACGAGCAGTACTTC
TRBD1	TRBV29-1	few	TRBJ1-3	CSVGQVKGLEDF	TGCAGCGTCGGACAGGTCAAAGGCCTTGAGGATTTT
NA	TRBV4-2	many	TRBJ2-7	CASSLSGAGLSQRSSYEQYF	TGTGCCAGCAGCCTTTCGGGGGCGGGACTATCTCAAAGAAGCTCCTACGAGCAGTACTTC
NA	TRBV9	many	TRBJ2-7	CASSARGGTEYEQYF	TGTGCCAGCAGCGCTAGAGGGGGGACAGAGTACGAGCAGTACTTC
NA	TRBV29-1	many	TRBJ2-1	CSVDSGYKFF	TGCAGCGTTGATAGCGGTTATAAGTTCTTC
NA	TRBV29-1	NA	TRBJ2-5	CSGSRRGIQETQYF	TGCAGCGGATCCAGAAGGGGAATTCAAGAGACCCAGTACTTC
NA	TRBV12-3/TRBV12-4	few	TRBJ2-5	CASSLAQTQYF	TGTGCCAGCTCCCTAGCTCAGACCCAGTACTTC
NA	TRBV20-1	NA	TRBJ2-7	CSASPPGLAPYEQYF	TGCAGTGCTAGTCCACCGGGCCTAGCACCCTACGAGCAGTACTTC
NA	TRBV6-2/TRBV6-3	many	TRBJ2-7	CASTRTSYEQYF	TGTGCCAGCACCCGGACATCCTACGAGCAGTACTTC
NA	TRBV20-1	few	TRBJ1-1	CSARDVGRGNTEAFF	TGCAGTGCTAGAGATGTGGGACGGGGGAACACTGAAGCTTTCTTT
NA	TRBV7-9	many	TRBJ2-7	CASSLSGANYEQYF	TGTGCCAGCAGCTTATCCGGGGCCAACTACGAGCAGTACTTC
NA	TRBV12-3/TRBV12-4	many	TRBJ2-7	CASSLESGASYEQYF	TGTGCCAGCAGTTTAGAGTCGGGCGCCTCCTACGAGCAGTACTTC
NA	TRBV11-2	NA	TRBJ2-1	CASSDHRTLYNEQFF	TGTGCCAGCAGCGACCACCGGACCTTGTACAATGAGCAGTTCTTC
NA	TRBV7-2	many	TRBJ1-4	CASSVVGDEKLFF	TGTGCCAGCAGCGTCGTCGGGGATGAAAAACTGTTTTTT
NA	TRBV15	many	TRBJ2-7	CATSRVQGPSYEQYF	TGTGCCACCAGCAGGGTTCAGGGGCCCTCCTACGAGCAGTACTTC
NA	TRBV14	many	TRBJ2-1	CASRRGIPYNEQFF	TGTGCCAGCCGGCGGGGTATCCCCTACAATGAGCAGTTCTTC
TRBD1	TRBV7-9	many	TRBJ2-3	CASSLAGTGVHTQYF	TGTGCCAGCAGCTTAGCGGGGACAGGGGTACATACGCAGTATTTT
NA	TRBV7-9	many	TRBJ1-1	CASSSRTPGILNTEAFF	TGTGCCAGCAGCTCGCGCACCCCAGGGATTTTGAACACTGAAGCTTTCTTT
TRBD2	TRBV2	few	TRBJ2-7	CASSEAASGAYEQYF	TGTGCCAGCAGTGAAGCGGCTAGCGGGGCCTACGAGCAGTACTTC
TRBD1	TRBV6-6	NA	TRBJ2-5	CASSYSRDSKETQYF	TGTGCCAGCAGTTACTCCCGGGACAGCAAAGAGACCCAGTACTTC
TRBD2	TRBV12-5	NA	TRBJ2-7	CASGFGGDLAGAYEQYF	TGTGCTAGTGGTTTCGGGGGGGACCTAGCGGGAGCCTACGAGCAGTACTTC
TRBD1	TRBV28	many	TRBJ1-4	CASSRTGLGEKLFF	TGTGCCAGCAGCCGGACAGGGTTGGGTGAAAAACTGTTTTTT
TRBD1	TRBV19	many	TRBJ1-5	CASTLTGTDQPQHF	TGTGCCAGTACTCTGACAGGGACCGATCAGCCCCAGCATTTT
NA	TRBV7-9	many	TRBJ2-1	CASKQGSNEQFF	TGTGCCAGCAAACAGGGTTCTAATGAGCAGTTCTTC
NA	TRBV20-1	many	TRBJ2-1	CSASRPGGNYNEQFF	TGCAGTGCTAGTAGACCGGGCGGGAACTACAATGAGCAGTTCTTC
NA	TRBV29-1	few	TRBJ2-1	CSVEMGYPDNEQFF	TGCAGCGTTGAAATGGGATACCCCGACAATGAGCAGTTCTTC
NA	TRBV19	many	TRBJ2-1	CASRKGHNSYNEQFF	TGTGCCAGTCGGAAGGGACATAACTCCTACAATGAGCAGTTCTTC
TRBD2	TRBV28	NA	TRBJ2-7	CASSPFSGRANTYEQYF	TGTGCCAGCAGTCCCTTTAGCGGGAGGGCCAACACCTACGAGCAGTACTTC
TRBD2	TRBV7-3	many	TRBJ2-1	CASSYPGTSNNCEQFF	TGTGCCAGCAGCTACCCCGGGACTAGCAATAATTGTGAGCAGTTCTTC
NA	TRBV7-9	many	TRBJ1-4	CASSLALRGGGEKLFF	TGTGCCAGCAGCTTAGCGTTACGCGGGGGAGGCGAAAAACTGTTTTTT
TRBD2	TRBV27	many	TRBJ2-1	CASSFSGTGNEQFF	TGTGCCAGCAGTTTCAGCGGGACGGGCAATGAGCAGTTCTTC
NA	TRBV9	many	TRBJ2-3	CASSVDGARLTQYF	TGTGCCAGCAGCGTAGATGGAGCTAGGCTTACGCAGTATTTT
TRBD1	TRBV29-1	many	TRBJ1-4	CSVGALATPTGSRKLFF	TGCAGCGTTGGAGCCCTGGCAACCCCGACAGGGTCCCGAAAACTGTTTTTT
TRBD2	TRBV3-1	few	TRBJ2-3	CASSLREVTDTQYF	TGTGCCAGCAGCCTGCGGGAGGTAACAGATACGCAGTATTTT
NA	TRBV19	many	TRBJ1-2	CASSPPGGGYGYTF	TGTGCCAGTAGTCCGCCGGGGGGAGGCTATGGCTACACCTTC
TRBD1	TRBV11-1	NA	TRBJ2-3	CASSLVGWDRLVTDTQYF	TGTGCCAGCAGCTTAGTAGGATGGGACAGGCTCGTCACAGATACGCAGTATTTT
NA	TRBV7-2	many	TRBJ2-2	CASSERASGTGELFF	TGTGCCAGCAGCGAAAGGGCGTCAGGGACCGGGGAGCTGTTTTTT
NA	TRBV12-3/TRBV12-4	many	TRBJ1-6	CASSSAAYNSPLHF	TGTGCCAGCAGTTCTGCTGCCTATAATTCACCCCTCCACTTT